A single sample gave rise to the 23 T cell receptor beta chains below, sequenced in a study of technical replicates of blood from a handful of donors. Using immunoSEQ multiplex PCR, the repertoire was profiled, and TCRdb retains in-frame clones only, with some absent. Among about 76,000 clones listed, 86% were seen once. The sample taken for sequencing was PBMCs. The receptors here all came from a human donor in good health. Some clones in this sample may be carry-over from other donors' samples.

The CDR3 sequence: CASRKQGDSNQPQHF. In nucleotides, the CDR3 is TGTGCCAGCAGAAAACAGGGGGATAGCAATCAGCCCCAGCATTTT. This rearrangement joins TRBV5-8 to TRBJ1-5; 8 bases align to TRBD1. There are 15 residues in the CDR3. Germline CDR1 is SGHTS and CDR2 is YDEGEE. J was trimmed by 0 bases and V by 5 bases; bases with no gene match: 4.

The J gene is TRBJ2-5, the V gene TRBV18; 9 nucleotides align to TRBD2. The ends lost 10 bases at V and 5 bases at J; junction bases unmatched: 5. This CDR3 is 12 amino acids long. Germline V gene data show CDR1 as KGHSH and CDR2 as LQKENI. CDR3 amino acids: CATSSGIETQYF. The CDR3, as DNA: TGTGCCACCTCTAGCGGGATTGAGACCCAGTACTTC. Filled out from reference TRBV18 and TRBJ2-5, the complete variable domain reads NAGVMQNPRHLVRRRGQEARLRCSPMKGHSHVYWYRQLPEEGLKFMVYLQKENIIDESGMPKERFSAEFPKEGPSILRIQQVVRGDSAAYFCATSSGIETQYFGPGTRLLVL.

The V gene is TRBV4-2, the J gene TRBJ1-1; TRBD1 is a possible D gene (5 bases). Germline V lookup: CDR1 LGHNA, CDR2 YNFKEQ. The CDR3 covers 14 residues. Trimming stripped 1 base from V and 4 bases from J, with 10 bases between. The CDR3 is CASSQAAGTTEAFF. The CDR3 DNA is TGTGCCAGCAGCCAAGCGGCGGGGACCACTGAAGCTTTCTTT.

This clone was observed a handful of times. The rearrangement links TRBV2 to TRBJ2-7, with TRBD2 as a possible D gene (6 bases). Per germline, CDR1 SNHLY and CDR2 FYNNEI. The CDR3 is made up of 14 amino acids. V lost 1 base and J lost 5, with 12 bases in between. The CDR3 loop reads CASSEGRVGNEQYF. The CDR3 bases are TGTGCCAGCAGTGAAGGGAGGGTAGGGAACGAGCAGTACTTC.

The J gene is TRBJ1-2, the V gene TRBV7-2; D remains ambiguous. CDR3 length: 14 amino acids. V was cut by 2 bases and J by 2 bases, with 9 bases left in between. CDR1 SGHTA and CDR2 FQGNSA come from the germline V gene. DNA of the CDR3: TGTGCCAGCAGCTTAAACTACGACAACTATGGCTACACCTTC. Residues: CASSLNYDNYGYTF.

The genes are TRBV7-9 and TRBJ1-1; D gene unclear. The germline V gene encodes CDR1 SEHNR and CDR2 FQNEAQ (reference sequence). The CDR3 consists of 14 residues. Deletions cut 8 bases from V and 6 bases from J, with 19 bases between. CDR3 region: CASGTTARRAEAFF. CDR3 sequence (DNA): TGTGCCAGCGGCACGACCGCCCGGAGGGCTGAAGCTTTCTTT.

This rearrangement joins TRBV6-4 to TRBJ2-3; 8 bases agree with TRBD2. J was trimmed by 4 bases and V by 5 bases; bases with no gene match: 11. CDR1 and CDR2 from the germline V gene are MRHNA and SNTAGT. The CDR3 contains 16 residues. CDR3 nucleotide sequence: TGTGCCAGCAGTCCCGAAAGCGGGGGTTCCTCAGATACGCAGTATTTT. It specifies CASSPESGGSSDTQYF.

The chain combines TRBV18 with TRBJ2-3; D is perhaps TRBD1 (5 bases). The CDR3 totals 14 residues. V was pared by 8 bases and J by 4 bases, with 16 bases between. Germline V gene lookup returns CDR1 KGHSH and CDR2 LQKENI. The CDR3 DNA sequence: TGTGCCAGCGGGTATGGACAAGGGCCAGATACGCAGTATTTT. Protein sequence: CASGYGQGPDTQYF.

The chain couples TRBV30 to TRBJ1-5; a weak D match, TRBD1 (6 bases). Trimming pared 5 bases from V and 0 bases from J, leaving 14 bases between. The CDR3 length is 15 residues. The V gene's germline CDR1 is GTSNPN and CDR2 SVGIG (reference sequence). The CDR3 protein is CAWGQGHYSNQPQHF. The CDR3 DNA sequence: TGTGCCTGGGGTCAGGGGCATTATAGCAATCAGCCCCAGCATTTT.

V and J are TRBV19 and TRBJ2-1, with 7 bases aligning to TRBD2. CDR3 length: 15 residues. Germline V gives CDR1 LNHDA, CDR2 SQIVND (reference sequence). V dropped 1 base and J dropped 5; count of bases not matched to a gene: 5. The CDR3 reads CASSIGGGPHNEQFF. The CDR3 nucleotides are TGTGCCAGTAGTATAGGGGGGGGACCCCACAATGAGCAGTTCTTC.

The V and J genes are TRBV7-8 and TRBJ2-7; perhaps TRBD1 as D (7 bases). The V and J ends lost 1 base and 3 bases respectively, with 25 bases between them. The CDR3 totals 19 residues. Per germline, CDR1 SGHVS and CDR2 FQNEAQ. CDR3 nucleotide sequence: TGTGCCAGCAGCTTAGTGTTTTTTGGACAGGCGAGGGGGGTCTACGAGCAGTACTTC. Translation: CASSLVFFGQARGVYEQYF.

The chain combines TRBV4-3 with TRBJ2-5; 11 bases are shared with TRBD1. V was clipped by 0 bases and J by 5 bases; unmatched bases: 5. Per germline, CDR1 LGHNA and CDR2 YSLEER. The CDR3 consists of 16 residues. CDR3 region: CASSQDWGQGGETQYF. The CDR3 DNA reads as TGCGCCAGCAGCCAAGACTGGGGACAGGGGGGGGAGACCCAGTACTTC.

This clone was seen a handful of times. The rearrangement uses TRBV5-8 and TRBJ2-5, with 8 bases that match TRBD1. Trimming cost V 4 bases and J 2 bases; bases outside gene matches: 10. Germline V gene lookup returns CDR1 SGHTS and CDR2 YDEGEE. CDR3 length equals 16 residues. The CDR3 sequence is CASSMGQEKPQETQYF. The DNA for the CDR3 is TGTGCCAGCAGCATGGGACAGGAAAAACCACAAGAGACCCAGTACTTC.

The gene calls are TRBV7-9 and TRBJ1-1, with TRBD1 matching over 8 bases. Germline lookup yields CDR1 SEHNR and CDR2 FQNEAQ (reference sequence). V was clipped by 0 bases and J by 5 bases; unmatched bases: 5. The CDR3 extends over 15 amino acids. This CDR3 reads CASSLAAGGRTEAFF. CDR3 in DNA: TGTGCCAGCAGCTTAGCCGCAGGGGGCAGGACTGAAGCTTTCTTT.

This chain links TRBV9 with TRBJ1-5; 7 bases align to TRBD1. The CDR3 loop spans 14 amino acids. With V trimmed by 3 bases and J by 9 bases, 9 bases remained unmatched. Per germline, CDR1 SGDLS and CDR2 YYNGEE. The CDR3 is CASSAPGQPWPQHF. The CDR3 DNA reads TGTGCCAGCAGCGCCCCGGGACAGCCATGGCCCCAGCATTTT.

This chain uses TRBV11-3 with TRBJ2-1, with TRBD2 matching over 11 bases. This CDR3 is built from 16 residues. Germline V gene lookup returns CDR1 SGHNT and CDR2 YENEEA. After removal of 5 bases from V and 3 bases from J, the junction contained 6 bases not matched to a gene. This CDR3 is CASSVRLAGHYNEQFF. The CDR3 bases are TGTGCCAGCAGCGTAAGACTAGCGGGGCACTACAATGAGCAGTTCTTC.

This chain connects TRBV7-8 to TRBJ1-1; 9 bases map to TRBD1. J was trimmed by 1 base and V by 5 bases; bases with no gene match: 5. CDR1 and CDR2 (germline): SGHVS, FQNEAQ. The CDR3 is made up of 15 amino acids. Written as DNA, the CDR3 is TGTGCCAGCAGCCTCTTGGGACAGGGGAACACTGAAGCTTTCTTT. Protein product: CASSLLGQGNTEAFF.

In this sample, this clone turned up once. The chain employs TRBV7-9 and TRBJ2-5; D is possibly TRBD1 (5 bases). Trimming took off 6 bases at V and 5 bases at J, with 16 bases between the two ends. This CDR3 contains 14 residues. CDR1 and CDR2 (germline): SEHNR, FQNEAQ (reference sequence). The CDR3 DNA follows: TGTGCCAGCAGTACTAATCAGGGCGTGGAGACCCAGTACTTC. It yields the protein CASSTNQGVETQYF.

The chain has TRBV6-6 and TRBJ1-3; D unclear. Germline V CDR1 and CDR2: MNHNY, SVGAGI (reference sequence). Trimming left V 6 bases short and J 4 bases short, with 7 bases between. The CDR3 loop spans 12 amino acids. The CDR3 DNA reads as TGTGCCAGCAGCCGGGAAGGAAACACCATATATTTT. Residues: CASSREGNTIYF.

The J gene is TRBJ2-1, the V gene TRBV7-9, with a possible D match to TRBD1 (6 bases). There are 15 residues in the CDR3. Germline values: CDR1 SEHNR, CDR2 FQNEAQ (reference sequence). The V gene lost 5 bases and the J gene lost 8 bases, with 19 bases spanning the gap. The CDR3 loop reads CASSPEQGWLYEQFF. The DNA for the CDR3 is TGTGCCAGCAGCCCCGAACAGGGATGGTTATATGAGCAGTTCTTC.

This chain connects TRBV30 to TRBJ2-1; D is unclear. This CDR3 spans 11 amino acids. Germline loops: CDR1 GTSNPN, CDR2 SVGIG (reference sequence). Trimming took 2 bases from V and 4 from J, leaving 3 bases between them. Here the CDR3 reads CAWSHYNEQFF. CDR3 bases: TGTGCCTGGAGTCATTACAATGAGCAGTTCTTC.

The V and J genes are TRBV19 and TRBJ2-1, with a weak D call TRBD2 (6 bases). CDR3 length: 15 amino acids. Trimming pared 2 bases from V and 3 bases from J, leaving 11 bases between. In germline, CDR1 is LNHDA, CDR2 SQIVND (reference sequence). As DNA, the CDR3 is TGTGCCAGTAGTATAAGTTGGGGACTCTACAATGAGCAGTTCTTC. It is translated as CASSISWGLYNEQFF.

The V and J genes are TRBV5-1 and TRBJ2-7; 12 positions agree with TRBD2. Germline lookup yields CDR1 SGHRS and CDR2 YFSETQ. After removal of 5 bases from V and 4 bases from J, the junction contained 7 bases not matched to a gene. There are 15 residues in the CDR3. CDR3 nucleotide sequence: TGCGCCAGCAGACCAGGACTAGCGGGGATATACGAGCAGTACTTC. Protein sequence: CASRPGLAGIYEQYF.